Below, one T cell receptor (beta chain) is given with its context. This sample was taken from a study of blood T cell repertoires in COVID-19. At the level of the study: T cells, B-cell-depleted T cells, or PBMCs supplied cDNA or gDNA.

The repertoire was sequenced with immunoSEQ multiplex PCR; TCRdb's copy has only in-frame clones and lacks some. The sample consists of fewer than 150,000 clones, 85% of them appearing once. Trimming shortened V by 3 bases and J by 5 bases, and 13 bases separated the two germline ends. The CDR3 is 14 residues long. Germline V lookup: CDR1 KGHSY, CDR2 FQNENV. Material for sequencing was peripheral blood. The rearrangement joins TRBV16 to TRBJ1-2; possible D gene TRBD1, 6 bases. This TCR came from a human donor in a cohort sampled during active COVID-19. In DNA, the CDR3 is TGTGCCAGCAGCCATCGATCAGGGGAGTATGGCTACACCTTC. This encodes CASSHRSGEYGYTF.